The 24 T cell receptor beta chains given below trace back to one sample, sequenced in a study of T cell changes during pregnancy in multiple sclerosis. Some clones are missing from TCRdb's copy, which holds only in-frame ones; the method was immunoSEQ multiplex PCR. The sample yields 75,000 to 95,000 clones, less than 95% seen once. Sequences were derived from peripheral blood, sampled before pregnancy. Receptors were obtained from a female donor with multiple sclerosis, enrolled in a pregnancy study.

The CDR3 sequence is CASSLGGTGDYEQYF. For the CDR3, the DNA is TGTGCCAGCAGCTTAGGTGGGACAGGGGACTACGAGCAGTACTTC. The chain employs TRBV7-2 and TRBJ2-7; TRBD1 aligns across 10 bases. V shed 1 base and J 3 bases; nucleotides not matched to a gene: 3. This CDR3 region has 15 residues. CDR1 is SGHTA and CDR2 is FQGNSA in the germline V gene.

The V and J genes are TRBV30 and TRBJ2-5; tentatively, D is TRBD2 (5 bases). Per the germline V gene, CDR1 is GTSNPN and CDR2 is SVGIG (reference sequence). V was shortened by 2 bases and J by 7 bases, with 17 bases between the two germline ends. The CDR3 has 14 residues. CDR3 residues: CAWSPWESWGTQYF. Here the CDR3 DNA reads TGTGCCTGGAGTCCTTGGGAGTCTTGGGGGACCCAGTACTTC.

The chain has TRBV4-1 and TRBJ2-7; tentative D call: TRBD2 (6 bases). Per the germline V gene, CDR1 is MGHRA and CDR2 is YSYEKL. Trimming shortened V by 3 bases and J by 5 bases, and 17 bases separated the two germline ends. CDR3 length: 15 amino acids. The CDR3 here is CASSHPRDSADEQYF. The CDR3 DNA reads TGCGCCAGCAGCCATCCGAGGGACTCTGCCGACGAGCAGTACTTC.

The CDR3 loop is CASSLSGFYNEQFF. The CDR3 DNA follows: TGTGCCAGCAGTTTATCTGGCTTCTACAATGAGCAGTTCTTC. The chain carries TRBV27 and TRBJ2-1; D remains ambiguous. Germline V CDR1 and CDR2: MNHEY, SMNVEV (reference sequence). The CDR3 is 14 amino acids. V was pared by 0 bases and J by 3 bases, with 6 bases between.

The chain links TRBV9 to TRBJ2-1; tentative D call: TRBD2 (5 bases). This CDR3 has 18 residues. The germline V and J ends were trimmed by 0 bases and 1 base, with 17 bases remaining between them. CDR1 is SGDLS and CDR2 is YYNGEE in the germline V gene. In DNA form, the CDR3 reads TGTGCCAGCAGCGTAGATTCGGGGAGTCTGGTATCCTACAATGAGCAGTTCTTC. This translates into CASSVDSGSLVSYNEQFF.

The CDR3, as DNA: TGTGCCAGTAGTTACGCAACAGGGGGCGAGCAGTACTTC. As protein: CASSYATGGEQYF. The gene calls are TRBV19 and TRBJ2-7, with 8 bases that match TRBD1. V lost 5 bases, J lost 6 bases, and 6 bases stayed unmatched. The germline gives CDR1 LNHDA, CDR2 SQIVND (reference sequence). The CDR3 runs to 13 residues.

V gene TRBV5-1 combines with J gene TRBJ1-1; no clear D gene. Trimming removed 4 bases from V and 4 bases from J, with 23 bases in between. CDR3 length: 17 residues. Germline lookup yields CDR1 SGHRS and CDR2 YFSETQ. CDR3 in amino acids: CASSPPRGGSAGTEAFF. In nucleotides, the CDR3 is TGCGCCAGCAGCCCCCCCAGAGGCGGGTCTGCGGGCACTGAAGCTTTCTTT.

Concerning this clone itself: At one of its ends the junction is not consistent with the germline gene, which may arise from a read error. J is TRBJ1-2 and V is TRBV19; 8 nucleotides line up with TRBD1. Per the germline V gene, CDR1 is LNHDA and CDR2 is SQIVND (reference sequence). This CDR3 comprises 11 residues. The CDR3 sequence is CASSFGQGDYF. The CDR3, as DNA: TGTGCCAGTAGTTTCGGACAGGGCGACTACTTC.

V is TRBV7-3 and J is TRBJ1-2; 7 nucleotides align to TRBD1. Germline assignment: CDR1 SGHTA and CDR2 FQGTGA. The CDR3 is 12 residues long. J lost 10 bases, V lost 5 bases, and 7 bases had no gene match. The CDR3 nucleotides read TGTGCCAGCAGCCTCGGACAGGAGGACTACACCTTC. Translated: CASSLGQEDYTF.

This sequence joins TRBV14 and TRBJ2-1, with a possible D match to TRBD1 (6 bases). The ends were cut back, 3 bases at V and 2 bases at J, with 11 bases in the middle. Germline loops: CDR1 SGHDN, CDR2 FVKESK. This CDR3 is built from 15 residues. The DNA of the CDR3 is TGTGCCAGCAGCCAGGGGGCGGCTCCCTACAATGAGCAGTTCTTC. Translation: CASSQGAAPYNEQFF.

The rearrangement joins TRBV27 to TRBJ2-1, with 11 bases aligning to TRBD2. V was clipped by 6 bases and J by 9 bases; unmatched bases: 7. The CDR3 extends over 14 amino acids. Germline CDR1 reads MNHEY; CDR2 reads SMNVEV (reference sequence). DNA of the CDR3: TGTGCCAGCAGCCCGGGGACTAGCGGAGTTGAGCAGTTCTTC. Translating gives CASSPGTSGVEQFF.

The chain has TRBV10-3 and TRBJ1-1; no definite D call. CDR3 size: 13 residues. V lost 5 bases and J 1 base, leaving 8 bases between the germline ends. From germline, CDR1 is ENHRY and CDR2 SYGVKD. For the CDR3, the DNA is TGTGCCATCAGTCCGGTCGGGAACACTGAAGCTTTCTTT. Translation: CAISPVGNTEAFF.

The rearrangement uses TRBV5-4 and TRBJ2-1, with 7 bases identical to TRBD1. Unmatched junction bases numbered 4, after V lost 1 base and J lost 3 bases. Germline V CDR1 and CDR2: SGHNT, YYREEE (reference sequence). The CDR3 runs to 15 residues. The DNA for the CDR3 is TGTGCCAGCAGCTTGCAGGCAGGGGGCTACAATGAGCAGTTCTTC. The encoded protein is CASSLQAGGYNEQFF.

The chain carries TRBV30 and TRBJ2-2, with 7 nucleotides matching TRBD2. The CDR3 totals 12 residues. The ends lost 7 bases at V and 6 bases at J; junction bases unmatched: 5. Per the germline V gene, CDR1 is GTSNPN and CDR2 is SVGIG (reference sequence). CDR3 DNA: TGTGCCTCGGGGGGAGGCGCCGGGGAGCTGTTTTTT. Residues: CASGGGAGELFF.

The rearrangement joins TRBV4-3 to TRBJ2-2, with 7 positions matching TRBD1. Germline-derived CDR1 and CDR2 are LGHNA and YSLEER. J gave up 14 bases and V 4 bases, and 13 bases lay outside the gene matches. CDR3 size: 14 residues. The DNA of the CDR3 is TGCGCCAGCAGCCGTTTCCTAAGGGACAGAGGACTGTTTTTT. Translating gives CASSRFLRDRGLFF.

This clone is a singleton in its sample. V and J are TRBV28 and TRBJ2-5, with 9 nucleotides matching TRBD2. The germline V gene encodes CDR1 MDHEN and CDR2 SYDVKM. The CDR3 runs to 15 residues. J gave up 1 base and V 6 bases, and 6 bases lay outside the gene matches. The CDR3 region is CASSPTSGAQETQYF. CDR3 coding DNA: TGTGCCAGCAGCCCGACTAGCGGAGCCCAAGAGACCCAGTACTTC.

The chain carries TRBV27 and TRBJ2-7; 10 bases line up with TRBD2. The CDR3 length is 15 residues. CDR1 and CDR2 (germline): MNHEY, SMNVEV (reference sequence). V lost 6 bases to trimming and J lost 4 bases; unmatched junction nucleotides: 9. DNA of the CDR3: TGTGCCAGCAGCATCACGTCAGCGGGAGGGTACGAGCAGTACTTC. Translated, it gives CASSITSAGGYEQYF.

The chain employs TRBV5-1 and TRBJ2-7, with TRBD2 matching 9 bases. The V gene end was trimmed by 0 bases and the J gene end by 3 bases; junction bases not matched to a gene: 4. CDR1 is SGHRS, CDR2 YFSETQ, per germline. The CDR3 spans 15 residues. The CDR3 coding sequence is TGCGCCAGCAGCTTGGGGCTAGCGGGATTCTACGAGCAGTACTTC. This gives the protein CASSLGLAGFYEQYF.

The chain carries TRBV4-2 and TRBJ2-7, with TRBD1 matching over 10 bases. The CDR3 sequence is 15 residues long. V was clipped by 1 base and J by 0 bases; unmatched bases: 0. Looked up from germline, CDR1 is LGHNA and CDR2 is YNFKEQ. CDR3 coding DNA: TGTGCCAGCAGCCAAGGGACAGGGGGCTCCTACGAGCAGTACTTC. Translated: CASSQGTGGSYEQYF.

This chain joins TRBV10-1 and TRBJ2-7, with 8 bases fitting TRBD2. Unmatched junction bases numbered 0, after V lost 2 bases and J lost 3 bases. CDR1 is WNHNN, CDR2 SYGVQD, per germline (reference sequence). CDR3 size: 13 residues. The CDR3 is CASSESGSYEQYF. The CDR3 bases are TGCGCCAGCAGTGAGAGCGGGAGCTACGAGCAGTACTTC.

V and J are TRBV6-5 and TRBJ1-2; no clear D gene. The V end was cut by 1 base, the J end by 6 bases, with 9 bases between. This CDR3 region has 13 residues. Germline loops: CDR1 MNHEY, CDR2 SVGAGI. The CDR3, as DNA: TGTGCCAGCAGTTACTACCGCGCCGATGGCTACACCTTC. Translating gives CASSYYRADGYTF.

The chain uses TRBV5-4 and TRBJ2-4, with 9 bases aligning to TRBD2. J was trimmed by 5 bases and V by 2 bases; bases with no gene match: 5. There are 15 residues in the CDR3. Per the germline V gene, CDR1 is SGHNT and CDR2 is YYREEE (reference sequence). The CDR3 sequence is CASSLSGGSQNIQYF. The CDR3 nucleotides read TGTGCCAGCAGCTTAAGCGGGGGGAGCCAAAACATTCAGTACTTC.

This chain connects TRBV27 to TRBJ2-1, with TRBD2 matching 8 bases. Germline lookup yields CDR1 MNHEY and CDR2 SMNVEV (reference sequence). With V trimmed by 3 bases and J by 6 bases, 7 bases remained unmatched. The CDR3 is 15 residues long. In DNA, the CDR3 is TGTGCCAGCAGTTTCAGCGGGAGTTTGGGCAATGAGCAGTTCTTC. It encodes CASSFSGSLGNEQFF.

A single count supports this clone. V and J are TRBV29-1 and TRBJ1-1, with D unresolved. Trimming left V 1 base short and J 4 bases short, with 16 bases between. The CDR3 contains 15 residues. Germline loops: CDR1 SQVTM, CDR2 ANQGSEA. This CDR3 reads CSVEGMTTFGTEAFF. DNA of the CDR3: TGCAGCGTTGAAGGTATGACGACATTTGGCACTGAAGCTTTCTTT.